This T cell receptor (beta chain) was sequenced in a study of cytomegalovirus exposure and HLA in healthy donors (TCRdb year 2017). Concerning the study at large: An earlier analysis of 587 of the donors reported around 280 Gb of sequence data and 117 million unique TCR beta sequences obtained from 150 million to 200 million T cells. The number of typed donors differed by locus: about 620-640 for A, B, C, DRB1 and DQB1; about 520 for DQA1; some 590 for DPA1; and about 450 for DPB1. Along with the approximately 670-subject first cohort, a separate validation cohort of over a hundred different subjects was used. Among some 400 genotyped donors of the cohort, an average of around 220,000 unique TCR beta nucleotide sequences was sequenced per donor, of which 15% to 20% were non-productive. The study profiled the T cell repertoires of fewer than 850 subjects by immunosequencing and related them to cytomegalovirus serostatus. Class I and class II HLA loci were covered by the typing at four-digit resolution. In the later analysis, no new phenotypic data were used to find candidate immune exposures; instead, reliance was placed on TCR beta sequences and their occurrence across donors. Donor age, sex, ethnicity and CMV serostatus were compiled together with the repertoire data. An earlier analysis of 500 to 650 of the donors applied high-throughput TCR beta sequencing to assess whether each TCR beta V gene segment acted as functional or pseudogenic. A later genetic analysis used genome-wide SNP genotypes for about 55% of the 666 donors, treating that subset as a discovery cohort. Among the roughly 400 genotyped donors, more than 70% belonged to the genetic ancestry cluster associated with self-reported Caucasian donors. Roughly five DR-DQ haplotypes were handled as single units for association and clustering because linkage in the cohort was strong. The study combined high-throughput TCR immunosequencing, statistical association of individual TCRs with disease status, and machine learning to predict cytomegalovirus infection status. An early release that covered several hundred HLA-typed donors contained about 300 gigabases of sequencing data and 80 million or so unique TCR sequences. The study aimed to test whether cataloging public T cell receptors could reveal signatures of past pathogen exposure. A later analysis re-examined previously published TCR beta repertoires from roughly 650 donors and added high-resolution HLA genotyping to investigate patterns of TCR occurrence. Every repertoire in the discovery cohort had been generated on one and the same sequencing platform. Study-level results and caveats: A further reported finding was that TCR beta sequences accurately predicted the HLA-A and HLA-B alleles for most subjects in the first cohort. According to the authors, the approach could potentially be generalized to other disease states and immunological phenotypes. A later analysis found that HLA-associated TCR beta chains were more clonally expanded and had lower generation probabilities than equally common non-associated chains. A group of highly shared sequence variants was considered likely to be a technical artifact of the sequencing pipeline. In vitro tests confirmed that a few of the cytomegalovirus-associated TCR beta chains recognize cytomegalovirus antigens. For the cohort, immune exposure information was limited to CMV serostatus. The study listed approximately 150 TCR beta chains as associated with cytomegalovirus. A later analysis found that TCR association rates varied across HLA loci, with DRB1 alleles showing the most associated TCRs and HLA-C alleles the fewest. V-gene and J-gene trimming of TCR beta chains was associated with a missense DCLRE1C variant in a later genetic analysis, and the association was replicated in an independent cohort. Cytomegalovirus status was reported to be diagnosed by the classifier with high specificity and sensitivity in both the original and validation cohorts. Because the 87-base-pair reads could not distinguish some IMGT-functional V segments, including TRBV6-2 and TRBV6-3, those segments were excluded. The presence/absence analyses assumed that sequencing depth was roughly uniform across donors, and that assumption may not be true. This cohort had only TCR beta chains sequenced, and the lack of alpha or paired-chain data limited which features could be detected. In an earlier analysis of fewer than 700 of the donors, most TCR beta V segments appeared in productive rearrangements about 87% or about 30% of the time, broadly matching IMGT annotations. Most CMV-associated TCR beta chains appeared to be HLA-restricted in a later analysis, and the HLA associations seemed to be driven largely by CMV exposure. The earlier analysis of 587 of the donors excluded around 17 rarely observed V segments, including chromosome 9 orphons, because counts were too low. A later genetic analysis reported fewer N-insertions in productive TCRs among donors in an Asian-associated ancestry cluster than the roughly 620-donor mean. Strong co-occurrence of HLA alleles, especially DR and DQ, made assigning TCR associations to individual alleles difficult. Correlated functional status among segregating V segments might be attributable to linkage disequilibrium, but an unknown experimental factor could not be ruled out. While some public TCRs were present in many individuals, most TCR sequences turned up only very rarely across donors. In a later analysis, several top co-occurrence clusters were reported to appear linked to parvovirus B19, influenza, CMV and Epstein-Barr virus. At a false discovery rate of 0.05, a later analysis linked 16,951 TCR beta sequences to specific HLA alleles. Because some donors lacked HLA typing at each locus, the association tests relied only on the typed subset.

The sample holds one count of this clone. There is no known antigen for this receptor. The input lacks base qualities; no much larger clone sits a single base away. The germline V gene specifies SGDLS as CDR1 and YYNGEE as CDR2. Its CDR3 holds 14 amino acids, cysteine through phenylalanine. The kept DNA is CDR3 alone, 42 bases in frame from the first base. Deletion took 0 bases off V and 6 bases off J, with a span of 10 bases between the germline ends. Libraries were made using the immunoSEQ multiplex PCR assay. For the multiplex PCR, a mixture combining 60 forward primers for TCR Vbeta segments and 13 reverse primers for TCR Jbeta segments was used. The CDR3 region of rearranged TCR beta genes was amplified from genomic DNA with a multiplex PCR assay. Amplified TCR beta libraries were sequenced as 87-base-pair reads on the Illumina HiSeq System. On the study's bioinformatics: A later analysis tallied 80 million to 95 million unique TCR beta chains across the 700 or so repertoires, and around 9.9 million of those chains were shared by two or more donors. A nearest-neighbor algorithm error-corrected the raw reads and collapsed the reads into unique sequences, merging closely related sequences to remove PCR and sequencing errors. Alignment of CDR3 sequences to IMGT reference sequences was used to assign V, D and J gene segments. Each retained sequence needed at least a six-nucleotide match to both a V gene segment and a J gene segment. Rearrangements were classified as productive when the CDR3 lacked stop codons and remained in frame with V and J, and all other rearrangements were classified as non-productive. Following IMGT convention, CDR3 was defined as the stretch from the second conserved V-encoded cysteine to the conserved J-encoded phenylalanine. The earlier analysis of around 640 of the donors excluded sequences that lacked an unambiguous match to a single V gene segment. An earlier analysis of about 600 of the donors called V segments functional above 56.7% productive rearrangements and segregating when the between-donor standard deviation exceeded 5%. A statistical classification framework was developed to diagnose cytomegalovirus status using the catalog of TCR beta chain sequences. A later analysis assigned V and J genes by comparing TCR nucleotide sequences with IMGT/GENE-DB human TR gene sequences. In a later analysis, CDR3 sequences and most-parsimonious VDJ recombination scenarios were assigned using the TCRdist pipeline. A later analysis defined each TCR beta chain by its CDR3 amino acid sequence plus V-gene family, and excluded reads lacking a unique V-gene family. As a way to deal with suspected cross-contamination and a sequencing artifact, a later analysis dropped roughly 600 nucleotide sequences that were highly shared and had low generation probability. A later analysis calculated a clonal expansion index for each public chain from normalized within-repertoire ranks of inferred template counts. Generation probabilities in a later analysis came from a VDJ recombination model fitted to out-of-frame rearrangements, and those results were checked against IGoR. Hypergeometric tests were used in a later analysis to score TCR-TCR, TCR-HLA and TCR-CMV co-occurrence, with a repertoire-size bias correction applied to the TCR pairs. False discovery rates were estimated in a later analysis by permuting HLA or CMV assignments 20 times. A later analysis grouped co-occurring TCRs with DBSCAN, adding TCRdist sequence similarity when clustering within HLA-allele-positive subsets. Repertoires with fewer than 30,000 or more than 120,000 public chains were left out of co-occurrence clustering, as were about five repertoires with anomalous nucleotide sharing. Here the immuneACCESS table is served through TCRdb, limited to in-frame sequences with V and J called. Missing clones are a known gap in these copies; in checked studies unresolved V genes cover under half, and the rest lacks a known reason. The D gene and trimming were derived from the DNA, and the V and J assignments and clone size from that table. Recorded for this sample are roughly 110,000 clones; roughly 70% of them occurred a single time. The ten most abundant clones make up 2.5% to 3% of the sample.

The cohort consisted of fewer than 700 healthy bone marrow donors. At the time of sampling, every cohort member was nominally healthy, though immune exposures that went unrecorded were likely present. The donor was CMV seropositive and belonged to the group of about 290 seropositive cohort members. Every donor gave a peripheral blood sample, and the peripheral blood mononuclear cells from that sample were used for TCR beta sequencing. Genomic DNA extraction from the blood cell samples was performed with the Qiagen DNeasy Blood Extraction Kit. The sequence derives from a male donor in good health and CMV-seropositive. Source material: PBMCs. The receptor chain draws on TRBV9 and TRBJ2-4; no D gene can be assigned with confidence. The DNA sequence is TGTGCCAGCAGCGTAGCGGGTATTGGAAACATTCAGTACTTC. Its translation reads: CASSVAGIGNIQYF.